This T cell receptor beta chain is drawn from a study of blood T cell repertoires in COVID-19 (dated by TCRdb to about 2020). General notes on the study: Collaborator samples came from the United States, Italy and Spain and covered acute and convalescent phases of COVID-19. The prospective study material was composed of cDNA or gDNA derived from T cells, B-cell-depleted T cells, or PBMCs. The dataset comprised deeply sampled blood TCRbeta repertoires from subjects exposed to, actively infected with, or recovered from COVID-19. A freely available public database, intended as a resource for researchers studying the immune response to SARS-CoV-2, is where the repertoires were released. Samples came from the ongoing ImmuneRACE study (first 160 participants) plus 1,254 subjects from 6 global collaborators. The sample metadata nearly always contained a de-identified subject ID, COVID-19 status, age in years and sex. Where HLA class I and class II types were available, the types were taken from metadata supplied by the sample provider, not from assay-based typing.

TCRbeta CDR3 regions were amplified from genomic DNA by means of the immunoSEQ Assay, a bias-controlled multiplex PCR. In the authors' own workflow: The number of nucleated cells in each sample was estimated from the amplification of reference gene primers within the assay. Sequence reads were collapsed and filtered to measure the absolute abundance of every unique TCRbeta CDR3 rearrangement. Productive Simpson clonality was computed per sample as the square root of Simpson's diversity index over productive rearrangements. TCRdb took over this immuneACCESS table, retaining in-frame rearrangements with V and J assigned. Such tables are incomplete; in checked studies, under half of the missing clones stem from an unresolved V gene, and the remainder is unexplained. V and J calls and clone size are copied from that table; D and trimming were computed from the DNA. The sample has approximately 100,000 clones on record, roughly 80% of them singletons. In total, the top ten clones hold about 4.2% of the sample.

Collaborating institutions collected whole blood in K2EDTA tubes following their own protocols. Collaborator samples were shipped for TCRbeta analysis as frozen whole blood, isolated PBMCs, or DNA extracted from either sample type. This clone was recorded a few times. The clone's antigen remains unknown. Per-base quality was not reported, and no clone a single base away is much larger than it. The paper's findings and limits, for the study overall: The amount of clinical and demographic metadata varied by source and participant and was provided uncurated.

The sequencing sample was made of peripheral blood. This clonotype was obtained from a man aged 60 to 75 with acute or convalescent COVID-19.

At the DNA level, the sequence is TGTGCCAGTGTTGGGAAGGGAGTTTACGAGCAGTACTTC. This codes for CASVGKGVYEQYF. The rearrangement joined TRBV28 to TRBJ2-7; TRBD2 is a weak D gene call, 5 bases matching. The CDR3 measures 13 amino acids from cysteine to phenylalanine. The entry retains the CDR3 DNA only, 39 bases that are in frame from base 1. V and J are truncated by 9 bases and 4 bases respectively, leaving an intervening sequence of 16 bases. CDR1 and CDR2 are read off the germline V gene as MDHEN and SYDVKM. Supplemented by the reference TRBV28 and TRBJ2-7 proteins around the CDR3, the complete variable domain is DVKVTQSSRYLVKRTGEKVFLECVQDMDHENMFWYRQDPGLGLRLIYFSYDVKMKEKGDIPEGYSVSREKKERFSLILESASTNQTSMYLCASVGKGVYEQYFGPGTRLTVT.